Detailed here is one T cell receptor (beta chain). This entry belongs to a study of glioma-infiltrating T cells after dendritic cell vaccination. Produced via immunoSEQ multiplex PCR; TCRdb's table is partial and in-frame only. Among tens of thousands of clones listed, about four fifths were seen once. This CDR3 has 14 residues. V was pared by 4 bases and J by 7 bases, with 13 bases between. The V gene's germline CDR1 is ENHRY and CDR2 SYGVKD. Time point meaning: after dendritic cell vaccination, including at tumor progression/relapse. The receptor was derived from a human donor with glioblastoma. The chain carries TRBV10-3 and TRBJ1-4; a possible D gene is TRBD1 (6 bases). Sequencing was performed on blood, taken after dendritic cell vaccination. CDR3: CAISVAGAGEKLFF. CDR3 coding DNA: TGTGCCATCAGTGTAGCAGGGGCGGGTGAAAAACTGTTTTTT.